This T cell receptor beta chain was found in a study of PD-1 blockade in classical Hodgkin lymphoma. Study-wide points: Complete responders' diversity at baseline resembled that of newly diagnosed patients. Underlying causes for the observed repertoire differences were not defined, possibly disease activity or prior therapy.

This table comes from immunoSEQ multiplex PCR, and its TCRdb copy is limited to in-frame clones, with some not included. The table records about 51,000 clones, 80% of them present only once. As to time point: cycle 4 day 1 (C4D1), after six to seven weeks of nivolumab. Each patient's relapse followed autologous stem cell transplantation, and brentuximab vedotin exposure varied. From germline, CDR1 is KGHSH and CDR2 LQKENI. Trimming took 1 base from V and 6 from J; bases not matched to a gene: 6. This CDR3 region has 15 residues. Regarding this clone: Its antigen is not known.

The source was peripheral blood mononuclear cells (PBMCs), collected before the fourth cycle of nivolumab. The chain is built from TRBV18 and TRBJ1-2; TRBD1 aligns across 9 bases. The sequence was collected from a human donor with classical Hodgkin lymphoma. For the CDR3, the DNA is TGTGCCAGCTCACCACGCCGAACAGGGGGCGATGGCTACACCTTC. Its translation: CASSPRRTGGDGYTF.